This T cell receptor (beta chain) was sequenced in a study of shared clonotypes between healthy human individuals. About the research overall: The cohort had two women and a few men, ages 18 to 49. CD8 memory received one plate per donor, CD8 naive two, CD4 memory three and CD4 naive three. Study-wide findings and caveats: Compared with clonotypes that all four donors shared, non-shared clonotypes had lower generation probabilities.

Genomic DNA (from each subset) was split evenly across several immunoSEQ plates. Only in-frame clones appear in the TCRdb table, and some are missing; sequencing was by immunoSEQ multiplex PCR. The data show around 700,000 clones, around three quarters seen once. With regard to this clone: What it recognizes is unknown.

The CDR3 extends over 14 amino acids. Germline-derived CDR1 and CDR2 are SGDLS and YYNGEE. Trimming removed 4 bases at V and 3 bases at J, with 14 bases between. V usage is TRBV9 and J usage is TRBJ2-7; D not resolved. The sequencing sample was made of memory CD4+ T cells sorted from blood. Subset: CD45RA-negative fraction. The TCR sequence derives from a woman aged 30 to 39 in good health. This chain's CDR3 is CASSLGPASYEQYF. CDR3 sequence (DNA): TGTGCCAGCAGCTTGGGCCCAGCGAGCTACGAGCAGTACTTC.